The 11 T cell receptor beta chains presented below share a single source sample, sequenced in a study of T cell changes during pregnancy in multiple sclerosis. The protocol was immunoSEQ multiplex PCR, while the TCRdb copy is restricted to in-frame clones and leaves out a portion. The sample lists about 100,000 clones, 75% to 95% occurring once. Source: peripheral blood, taken in the second trimester of pregnancy. The receptors were sampled from a female donor with multiple sclerosis, enrolled in a pregnancy study.

The chain recombines TRBV25-1 with TRBJ2-1, with 8 positions matching TRBD2. This CDR3 region has 16 residues. Trimming removed 5 bases from V and 4 bases from J; junction bases left unmatched: 10. Germline CDR1 and CDR2: MGHDK and SYGVNS. CDR3 in amino acids: CASSPGRGARYNEQFF. The CDR3 nucleotides are TGTGCCAGCAGTCCGGGGCGGGGGGCTCGGTACAATGAGCAGTTCTTC. Full variable domain (remainder filled in from reference TRBV25-1 and TRBJ2-1): EADIYQTPRYLVIGTGKKITLECSQTMGHDKMYWYQQDPGMELHLIHYSYGVNSTEKGDLSSESTVSRIRTEHFPLTLESARPSHTSQYLCASSPGRGARYNEQFFGPGTRLTVL.

The chain joins TRBV7-8 to TRBJ2-2; 7 bases align to TRBD1. The CDR3 sequence is 15 residues long. V lost 3 bases to trimming and J lost 1 base; unmatched junction nucleotides: 2. Germline values: CDR1 SGHVS, CDR2 FQNEAQ. The CDR3 reads CASSFNRGNTGELFF. The CDR3 nucleotides read TGTGCCAGCAGCTTCAACAGGGGGAACACCGGGGAGCTGTTTTTT.

This chain connects TRBV5-1 to TRBJ2-1; 7 bases align to TRBD2. Looked up from germline, CDR1 is SGHRS and CDR2 is YFSETQ. The CDR3 is 15 amino acids. Losses at the gene ends were 4 bases for V and 0 bases for J; bases not matched to a gene: 4. CDR3 nucleotides: TGCGCCAGCAGCCGACTAGCCAGCTCCTACAATGAGCAGTTCTTC. It specifies CASSRLASSYNEQFF.

The chain employs TRBV9 and TRBJ2-1; a weak D match, TRBD2 (6 bases). The V gene's germline CDR1 is SGDLS and CDR2 YYNGEE. The CDR3 is 16 residues long. The germline V and J ends were trimmed by 4 bases and 0 bases, with 14 bases remaining between them. CDR3 region: CASSTDSGSSYNEQFF. The CDR3 nucleotides read TGTGCCAGCAGCACGGATAGCGGCAGCTCCTACAATGAGCAGTTCTTC.

The V call is TRBV5-1, the J call TRBJ2-7, with 10 nucleotides matching TRBD2. The CDR3 consists of 14 residues. J lost 3 bases, V lost 9 bases, and 9 bases had no gene match. Germline CDR1 is SGHRS and CDR2 is YFSETQ. The CDR3 sequence: CATKGSSGSYEQYF. DNA for the CDR3: TGCGCCACCAAAGGGTCTAGCGGGAGCTACGAGCAGTACTTC.

CDR3 in amino acids: CASSSLAVTDTQYF. CDR3 sequence (DNA): TGCGCCAGCAGCTCACTAGCAGTCACAGATACGCAGTATTTT. The chain combines TRBV5-1 with TRBJ2-3; a weak D match, TRBD2 (6 bases). The CDR3 spans 14 residues. Germline V gene data show CDR1 as SGHRS and CDR2 as YFSETQ. The V gene lost 3 bases and the J gene lost 2 bases, with 10 bases spanning the gap. The full variable domain, its missing parts supplied by reference TRBV5-1 and TRBJ2-3, is KAGVTQTPRYLIKTRGQQVTLSCSPISGHRSVSWYQQTPGQGLQFLFEYFSETQRNKGNFPGRFSGRQFSNSRSEMNVSTLELGDSALYLCASSSLAVTDTQYFGPGTRLTVL.

This sequence joins TRBV5-4 and TRBJ1-1; 7 nucleotides agree with TRBD1. In germline, CDR1 is SGHNT, CDR2 YYREEE (reference sequence). Trimming took 4 bases from V and 3 from J; bases not matched to a gene: 21. The CDR3 totals 19 residues. DNA of the CDR3: TGTGCCAGCAGCGCCAGGAACCGACAGGGAGACCGTAATGACACTGAAGCTTTCTTT. Translating gives CASSARNRQGDRNDTEAFF.

The chain carries TRBV30 and TRBJ1-5; TRBD1 matches 7 bases. V was clipped by 0 bases and J by 5 bases; unmatched bases: 7. Germline loops: CDR1 GTSNPN, CDR2 SVGIG (reference sequence). The CDR3 has 15 amino acids. The CDR3 is CAWSVTGVGDQPQHF. In nucleotides, the CDR3 is TGTGCCTGGAGTGTAACAGGGGTGGGTGATCAGCCCCAGCATTTT.

The chain is built from TRBV21-1 and TRBJ2-3; no DNA check was done on the table's D call, TRBD2. TRBV21-1 is an annotated pseudogene. The CDR3 contains 17 residues. The CDR3 loop reads CASLLAGNADRTDTQYF. CDR3 sequence (DNA): TGTGCCAGCCTTTTGGCGGGAAACGCAGATCGAACAGATACGCAGTATTTT.

V gene TRBV6-1 combines with J gene TRBJ2-7; 13 bases line up with TRBD2. CDR1 and CDR2 (germline): MNHNS, SASEGT. After removal of 4 bases from V and 3 bases from J, the junction contained 6 bases not matched to a gene. This CDR3 comprises 16 residues. This chain's CDR3 is CASSGTSGREIYEQYF. The CDR3 DNA sequence: TGTGCCAGCAGTGGGACTAGCGGGAGAGAAATCTACGAGCAGTACTTC.

V usage is TRBV13 and J usage is TRBJ2-7, with 10 bases lining up with TRBD2. This CDR3 has 14 amino acids. V was clipped by 6 bases and J by 5 bases; unmatched bases: 7. Germline CDR1 reads PRHDT; CDR2 reads FYEKMQ (reference sequence). CDR3 nucleotide sequence: TGTGCCAGCAGGTTTAGCGGGAGGACCCACGAGCAGTACTTC. Residues: CASRFSGRTHEQYF.